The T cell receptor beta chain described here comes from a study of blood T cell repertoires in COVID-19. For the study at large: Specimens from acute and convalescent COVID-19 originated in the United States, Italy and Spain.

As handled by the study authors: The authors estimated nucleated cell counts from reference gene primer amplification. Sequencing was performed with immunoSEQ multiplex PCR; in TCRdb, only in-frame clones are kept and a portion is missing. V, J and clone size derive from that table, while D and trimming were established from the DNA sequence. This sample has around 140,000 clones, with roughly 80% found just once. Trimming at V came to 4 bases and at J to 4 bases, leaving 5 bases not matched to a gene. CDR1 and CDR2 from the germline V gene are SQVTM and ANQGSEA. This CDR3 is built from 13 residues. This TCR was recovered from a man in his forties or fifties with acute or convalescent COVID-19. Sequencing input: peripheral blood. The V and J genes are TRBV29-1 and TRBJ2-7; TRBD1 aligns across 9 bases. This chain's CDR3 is CSVAGGQGYEQYF. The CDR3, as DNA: TGCAGCGTTGCCGGTGGACAGGGGTACGAGCAGTACTTC.